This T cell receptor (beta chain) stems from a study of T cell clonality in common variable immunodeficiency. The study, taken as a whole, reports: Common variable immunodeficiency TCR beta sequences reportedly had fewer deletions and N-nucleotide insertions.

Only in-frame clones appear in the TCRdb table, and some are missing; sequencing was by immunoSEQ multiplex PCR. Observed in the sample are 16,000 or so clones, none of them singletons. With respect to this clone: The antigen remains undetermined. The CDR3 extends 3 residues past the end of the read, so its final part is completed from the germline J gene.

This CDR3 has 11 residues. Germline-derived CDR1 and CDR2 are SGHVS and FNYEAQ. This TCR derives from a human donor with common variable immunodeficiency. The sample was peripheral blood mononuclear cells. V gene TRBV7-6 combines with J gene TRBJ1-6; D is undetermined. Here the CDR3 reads CASSPQVPLHF. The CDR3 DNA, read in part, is TGTGCCAGTTCCCCCCAGGTCCCC.